The clone carrying this T cell receptor (beta chain) has more than one count but fewer than ten. This CDR3 spans 16 amino acids. V shed 1 base, J shed 4 bases, and the junction held 6 bases outside the gene matches. The sample originates from a study of T-cell memory formation after mild COVID-19. Study in general: Across donors, TCR clusters were largely donor specific.

Sample barcodes and UMIs were carried by the TCR alpha and TCR beta cDNA libraries that 5'RACE generated with constant-segment primers. TCRdb redid the calling of the 5' RACE reads with MiXCR, one entry per CDR3 protein. The sample has around 530,000 distinct CDR3 sequences; roughly 20% are singletons. The sequence came from an adult woman who had mild COVID-19 (a few samples of this study predate the infection). Cell type and time point are not known. The rearrangement uses TRBV12-3 or TRBV12-4 and TRBJ2-1, with 8 bases aligning to TRBD1. The sample was PBMCs or a T cell subset sorted from them (not recorded which). The CDR3 region has the DNA TGTGCCAGCAGTTTAGTCCAGGGGGCATGGTACAATGAGCAGTTCTTC. Its protein product is CASSLVQGAWYNEQFF.